This is a list of T cell receptor beta chains from one sample in a study of shared clonotypes between healthy human individuals. Sequencing was performed with immunoSEQ multiplex PCR; in TCRdb, only in-frame clones are kept and a portion is missing. Here the sample spans nearly 2 million clones, approximately 94% being singletons. Sequences were obtained from naive CD8+ T cells sorted from blood. These receptors originate from a man between 18 and 35 years old in good health. The CDR3 runs from the conserved cysteine through the conserved F or W. D genes are given only for firm matches. Some rows mark clone size as missing; the rest say once, few, many or name a class of expanded clone.

d_gene	j_gene	abundance	v_gene	CDR3aa	CDR3nt
NA	TRBJ2-7	NA	TRBV7-9	CASSLRGPYEQYF	TGTGCCAGCAGCCTGCGGGGACCTTACGAGCAGTACTTC
NA	TRBJ2-7	NA	TRBV9	CASSVEAGHYEQYF	TGTGCCAGCAGCGTAGAGGCAGGGCACTACGAGCAGTACTTC
NA	TRBJ2-7	once	TRBV9	CASSSSFGFPYEQYF	TGTGCCAGCAGCTCATCCTTCGGGTTTCCCTACGAGCAGTACTTC
TRBD2	TRBJ2-2	NA	TRBV19	CASSWRGADTGELFF	TGTGCCAGTAGTTGGCGGGGGGCGGACACCGGGGAGCTGTTTTTT
NA	TRBJ2-7	NA	TRBV11-2	CASSEFPRDTTYEQYF	TGTGCCAGCAGCGAATTCCCCCGGGACACTACCTACGAGCAGTACTTC
NA	TRBJ2-7	NA	TRBV4-1	CASSSGPGYEQYF	TGCGCCAGCAGCTCTGGCCCAGGTTACGAGCAGTACTTC
NA	TRBJ1-1	NA	TRBV7-8	CASSLDFRGVTEAFF	TGTGCCAGCAGCTTAGACTTCAGGGGAGTCACTGAAGCTTTCTTT
NA	TRBJ1-3	few	TRBV19	CASSRGNTIYF	TGTGCCAGTAGTCGTGGAAACACCATATATTTT
NA	TRBJ2-3	NA	TRBV5-1	CASSSWGATTDTQYF	TGCGCCAGCAGCTCGTGGGGCGCCACCACAGATACGCAGTATTTT
NA	TRBJ1-1	NA	TRBV13	CASSLGLNTEAFF	TGTGCCAGCAGCTTAGGGCTGAACACTGAAGCTTTCTTT
NA	TRBJ2-5	NA	TRBV28	CASSYGLTQETQYF	TGTGCCAGCAGTTACGGACTAACTCAAGAGACCCAGTACTTC
TRBD2	TRBJ2-3	NA	TRBV9	CASSVVPGGTAGDTQYF	TGTGCCAGCAGCGTAGTGCCGGGGGGTACCGCCGGGGATACGCAGTATTTT
NA	TRBJ2-5	NA	TRBV10-3	CAIREGGLNQETQYF	TGTGCCATCAGAGAGGGGGGGCTCAACCAAGAGACCCAGTACTTC
NA	TRBJ2-7	once	TRBV19	CASSTPFAGVYEQYF	TGTGCCAGTAGTACCCCCTTTGCCGGGGTCTACGAGCAGTACTTC
NA	TRBJ2-3	NA	TRBV30	CAWSVGVGEVGGADTQYF	TGTGCCTGGAGTGTCGGAGTAGGGGAAGTGGGGGGAGCAGATACGCAGTATTTT
TRBD2	TRBJ2-3	NA	TRBV6-1	CANRLAGVSDTQYF	TGTGCCAACCGACTAGCGGGAGTTTCTGATACGCAGTATTTT
NA	TRBJ2-7	NA	TRBV7-9	CASSLGSATYIYEQYF	TGTGCCAGCAGCTTAGGGTCCGCTACCTACATCTACGAGCAGTACTTC
TRBD1	TRBJ2-5	once	TRBV6-6	CASSYVSGGETQYF	TGTGCCAGCAGTTACGTTTCAGGGGGAGAGACCCAGTACTTC
NA	TRBJ1-1	NA	TRBV30	CAWSGTLNTEAFF	TGTGCCTGGAGTGGGACCTTGAACACTGAAGCTTTCTTT
TRBD2	TRBJ2-1	NA	TRBV7-9	CASSSWGLAGVYNEQFF	TGTGCCAGCAGCTCTTGGGGACTAGCGGGGGTCTACAATGAGCAGTTCTTC
NA	TRBJ1-2	NA	TRBV27	CASRDTLNYGYTF	TGTGCCAGCAGAGACACCCTTAACTATGGCTACACCTTC
TRBD2	TRBJ2-1	NA	TRBV7-3	CASSLIGLAGENNEQFF	TGTGCCAGCAGCTTAATCGGACTAGCGGGGGAGAATAATGAGCAGTTCTTC
NA	TRBJ2-7	NA	TRBV18	CASSPLIETYEQYF	TGTGCCAGCTCACCCCTGATAGAAACCTACGAGCAGTACTTC
TRBD1	TRBJ2-1	NA	TRBV28	CASTWDRGYYEQFF	TGTGCCAGCACCTGGGACAGGGGGTACTATGAGCAGTTCTTC
TRBD2	TRBJ2-3	NA	TRBV19	CASSDGLAGSVDTQYF	TGTGCCAGTAGTGACGGACTAGCGGGATCTGTAGATACGCAGTATTTT
NA	TRBJ2-5	NA	TRBV19	CASSIMDSQETQYF	TGTGCCAGTAGTATTATGGACAGTCAAGAGACCCAGTACTTC
NA	TRBJ2-3	NA	TRBV2	CASIPDGPRATQYF	TGTGCCAGCATACCGGACGGGCCTCGTGCTACGCAGTATTTT
TRBD1	TRBJ2-7	NA	TRBV6-5	CASSSAGQGLDEQYF	TGTGCCAGCAGTTCGGCGGGACAGGGGTTGGACGAGCAGTACTTC
NA	TRBJ1-1	NA	TRBV19	CASSIEGGINTEAFF	TGTGCCAGTAGTATAGAGGGGGGGATCAACACTGAAGCTTTCTTT
NA	TRBJ2-3	NA	TRBV4-1	CTSSHLTGGETDTQYF	TGCACCAGCAGCCATTTAACAGGGGGGGAGACAGATACGCAGTATTTT
TRBD2	TRBJ2-7	NA	TRBV27	CASSLSWGGEQYF	TGTGCCAGCAGTTTATCGTGGGGGGGTGAGCAGTACTTC
TRBD1	TRBJ2-3	NA	TRBV6-5	CASTFTGESDTQYF	TGTGCCAGCACCTTTACAGGGGAATCAGATACGCAGTATTTT
NA	TRBJ2-7	NA	TRBV7-8	CASSYHPSGLDEQYF	TGTGCCAGCAGCTATCATCCCAGCGGGCTAGACGAGCAGTACTTC
NA	TRBJ1-2	NA	TRBV7-2	CASSQGWLVSYTF	TGTGCCAGCAGCCAGGGGTGGCTGGTCAGCTACACCTTC
TRBD1	TRBJ2-7	NA	TRBV27	CASSSSVGQDTYEQYF	TGTGCCAGCAGTTCTTCCGTGGGACAGGATACCTACGAGCAGTACTTC
NA	TRBJ2-5	NA	TRBV5-4	CASSLDGGETQYF	TGTGCCAGCAGCTTGGATGGGGGCGAGACCCAGTACTTC
NA	TRBJ1-6	NA	TRBV4-1	CASSQEVGGRDLHSPLHF	TGCGCCAGCAGCCAAGAAGTAGGAGGCAGGGACCTCCATTCACCCCTCCACTTT
NA	TRBJ2-3	NA	TRBV9	CASSGGPRTDTQYF	TGTGCCAGCAGCGGTGGGCCTCGCACAGATACGCAGTATTTT
NA	TRBJ2-7	NA	TRBV18	CASSPRDSTYEQYF	TGTGCCAGCTCTCCGCGGGACAGCACCTACGAGCAGTACTTC
NA	TRBJ2-7	NA	TRBV27	CASSLSVYYEQYF	TGTGCCAGCAGTTTATCGGTGTACTACGAGCAGTACTTC
NA	TRBJ2-5	NA	TRBV2	CASSPGISGQETQYF	TGTGCCAGCAGCCCAGGTATTAGCGGCCAAGAGACCCAGTACTTC
NA	TRBJ1-1	NA	TRBV27	CASSLGANTEAFF	TGTGCCAGCAGTTTAGGTGCGAACACTGAAGCTTTCTTT
TRBD1	TRBJ2-1	NA	TRBV6-6	CASSPDRASYNEQFF	TGTGCCAGCAGTCCCGACAGGGCCTCCTACAATGAGCAGTTCTTC
TRBD1	TRBJ1-2	NA	TRBV28	CASSPDPGQPTSNYGYTF	TGTGCCAGCAGCCCCGACCCGGGACAGCCGACCTCTAACTATGGCTACACCTTC
NA	TRBJ2-3	once	TRBV27	CASSFNSGNTQYF	TGTGCCAGCAGTTTCAATAGTGGGAATACGCAGTATTTT
NA	TRBJ2-1	NA	TRBV14	CASSQMANNEQFF	TGTGCCAGCAGCCAAATGGCTAACAATGAGCAGTTCTTC
TRBD2	TRBJ2-7	NA	TRBV6-5	CASTFREGSYEQYF	TGTGCCAGCACCTTTAGGGAGGGCTCCTACGAGCAGTACTTC
NA	TRBJ2-1	NA	TRBV5-1	CASSPSDGGPYNEQFF	TGCGCCAGCAGCCCGAGTGATGGGGGACCCTACAATGAGCAGTTCTTC
NA	TRBJ1-1	once	TRBV6-6	CASSTDGGLLGAFF	TGTGCCAGCAGTACCGACGGAGGCCTTCTAGGGGCTTTCTTT
NA	TRBJ2-7	NA	TRBV11-2	CASSLEPGVSYEQYF	TGTGCCAGCAGCTTAGAACCAGGGGTCTCCTACGAGCAGTACTTC
NA	TRBJ2-3	NA	TRBV6-1	CASSVLGSTDTQYF	TGTGCCAGCAGTGTGCTGGGAAGCACAGATACGCAGTATTTT
NA	TRBJ2-1	NA	TRBV7-9	CASSLGEGLPSYNEQFF	TGTGCCAGCAGCTTGGGAGAAGGCCTCCCGTCCTACAATGAGCAGTTCTTC
NA	TRBJ2-7	NA	TRBV5-1	CASREWDGYYEQYF	TGCGCCAGCAGGGAGTGGGACGGATACTACGAGCAGTACTTC
TRBD1	TRBJ1-2	NA	TRBV4-1	CASSPSTGVNYGYTF	TGCGCCAGCAGCCCCTCGACAGGGGTTAACTATGGCTACACCTTC